This is a list of T cell receptor beta chains from one sample in a study of identical twins. TCRdb re-called the 5' RACE reads with MiXCR, one entry per CDR3 protein. The sample shows roughly 230,000 distinct CDR3 sequences, about 8.9% of them seen only once. This same sample was also taken into another study, of yellow fever vaccine responses in identical twins.

The sequenced material came from CD8+ T cells sorted from blood. The receptor set was obtained from a woman aged 18-30 years in good health. Each CDR3 is given with its conserved first and last residue. A D gene is named only where the DNA matches it firmly. Where a row states a size, it is once, few, many or the class of an expanded clone; other rows omit it.

CDR3aa	CDR3nt	j_gene	d_gene	abundance	v_gene
CASSHGTSGGLQFF	TGTGCCAGCAGCCACGGGACTAGCGGGGGATTGCAGTTCTTC	TRBJ2-1	TRBD2	many	TRBV12-3/TRBV12-4
CASSLAGTGSLGQPQHF	TGTGCCAGCAGCTTAGCGGGGACAGGGTCCTTAGGTCAGCCCCAGCATTTT	TRBJ1-5	TRBD1	many	TRBV7-2
CASSEGQGARQPQHF	TGTGCCAGCAGCGAAGGACAGGGGGCGCGTCAGCCCCAGCATTTT	TRBJ1-5	TRBD1	few	TRBV6-2/TRBV6-3
CAISESAAGEYNEQFF	TGTGCCATCAGTGAGTCCGCCGCGGGGGAGTACAATGAGCAGTTCTTC	TRBJ2-1	TRBD2	few	TRBV10-3
CASSYRGGNTEAFF	TGTGCCAGCAGTTACCGTGGGGGTAACACTGAAGCTTTCTTT	TRBJ1-1	-	few	TRBV6-5
CASSQVDRWGELFF	TGTGCCAGCAGCCAAGTTGACAGGTGGGGAGAGCTGTTTTTT	TRBJ2-2	-	-	TRBV3-1
CASSPGTGRNEQFF	TGTGCCAGCAGCCCAGGGACAGGGAGGAATGAGCAGTTCTTC	TRBJ2-1	TRBD1	many	TRBV7-9
CASSQDLGTSAYEQYF	TGCGCCAGCAGCCAAGATCTGGGGACTAGCGCTTACGAGCAGTACTTC	TRBJ2-7	TRBD2	few	TRBV4-3
CASSQPQGTADEQFF	TGTGCCAGCAGCCAGCCCCAGGGAACGGCGGATGAGCAGTTCTTC	TRBJ2-1	-	-	TRBV7-9
CASSLSPGQYNEQFF	TGTGCCAGCAGTTTATCCCCGGGACAGTACAATGAGCAGTTCTTC	TRBJ2-1	TRBD1	many	TRBV27
CASRTWDGVRTHGNTIYF	TGTGCCAGCAGGACATGGGATGGGGTCCGCACTCATGGAAACACCATATATTTT	TRBJ1-3	-	-	TRBV11-1
CASSLGGGGNSPLHF	TGTGCCAGCAGCTTAGGTGGGGGAGGTAATTCACCCCTCCACTTT	TRBJ1-6	-	-	TRBV13
CASSRGDEQYF	TGTGCCAGCAGCCGCGGGGACGAGCAGTACTTC	TRBJ2-7	-	-	TRBV2
CASSYGRDEQYF	TGTGCCAGCTCGTACGGGAGGGACGAGCAGTACTTC	TRBJ2-7	TRBD2	-	TRBV18
CASSPGLQSTDTQYF	TGTGCCAGCAGTCCCGGACTTCAAAGCACAGATACGCAGTATTTT	TRBJ2-3	-	-	TRBV6-4
CASSFSGADTQYF	TGTGCCAGCAGCTTTAGCGGGGCAGATACGCAGTATTTT	TRBJ2-3	TRBD2	-	TRBV11-1
CASSRRTGGTSGTLYEQYF	TGTGCCAGCAGCCGCAGGACAGGGGGGACTAGCGGTACATTGTACGAGCAGTACTTC	TRBJ2-7	-	few	TRBV11-1
CSARAQTGFGSDTQYF	TGCAGTGCTAGGGCACAGACAGGGTTCGGGTCAGATACGCAGTATTTT	TRBJ2-3	TRBD1	many	TRBV20-1
CSVEGWSTDTQYF	TGCAGCGTTGAAGGTTGGAGCACAGATACGCAGTATTTT	TRBJ2-3	-	many	TRBV29-1
CASSLGGQGARQYF	TGTGCCAGCAGTTTAGGGGGACAGGGGGCCCGTCAGTACTTC	TRBJ2-4	TRBD1	few	TRBV28
CASSEKGFYEQYF	TGTGCCAGCAGTGAAAAAGGGTTTTACGAGCAGTACTTC	TRBJ2-7	-	-	TRBV2
CASSTRDSTDTQYF	TGTGCCAGCAGCACCCGGGACAGCACAGATACGCAGTATTTT	TRBJ2-3	-	few	TRBV27
CASSASGTGGHEQYF	TGTGCCAGTAGTGCATCCGGGACAGGTGGGCACGAGCAGTACTTC	TRBJ2-7	TRBD1	once	TRBV19
CASSWDRNTGELFF	TGCGCCAGCAGCTGGGACAGGAACACCGGGGAGCTGTTTTTT	TRBJ2-2	TRBD1	many	TRBV4-1
CASSQDRPGTFNEQFF	TGCGCCAGCAGCCAAGATCGTCCAGGGACTTTTAATGAGCAGTTCTTC	TRBJ2-1	-	many	TRBV4-3
CASSLTGLSLEQYF	TGCGCCAGCAGCTTGACCGGGTTGTCTCTCGAGCAGTACTTC	TRBJ2-7	-	few	TRBV5-1
CASSFRGTYEQYF	TGTGCCAGCAGCTTCAGGGGAACCTACGAGCAGTACTTC	TRBJ2-7	-	many	TRBV5-4
CASSESAGGNTIYF	TGTGCCAGCAGTGAATCGGCAGGGGGAAACACCATATATTTT	TRBJ1-3	-	-	TRBV2
CASSSGTGSYNEQFF	TGTGCCAGCAGTTCCGGGACAGGGTCCTACAATGAGCAGTTCTTC	TRBJ2-1	TRBD1	many	TRBV28
CASSQDITDNYNEQFF	TGCGCCAGCAGCCAAGATATTACGGACAACTACAATGAGCAGTTCTTC	TRBJ2-1	-	few	TRBV4-3
CAISEGTGGGEQFF	TGTGCCATCAGTGAGGGGACAGGGGGGGGTGAGCAGTTCTTC	TRBJ2-1	TRBD1	few	TRBV10-3
CASSLWTGGRDNEQFF	TGTGCCAGCAGTTTATGGACAGGGGGGAGAGACAATGAGCAGTTCTTC	TRBJ2-1	TRBD1	few	TRBV27
CASSLLGQATGELFF	TGTGCCAGCAGCTTATTGGGACAAGCTACCGGGGAGCTGTTTTTT	TRBJ2-2	-	few	TRBV7-8
CASSKRPNGETQYF	TGTGCCAGCAGCAAAAGACCCAACGGGGAGACCCAGTACTTC	TRBJ2-5	-	-	TRBV7-8
CASSLEGTGDVQFF	TGTGCCAGCAGCCTCGAAGGAACAGGGGATGTGCAGTTCTTC	TRBJ2-1	TRBD1	-	TRBV7-9